Shown below are 16 T cell receptor beta chains from a single sample sequenced in a study of T cell changes during pregnancy in multiple sclerosis. Method: immunoSEQ multiplex PCR; TCRdb's copy keeps in-frame clones and lacks some. The data show approximately 89,000 clones, around 94% seen once. Material: peripheral blood, obtained after pregnancy. The origin of the receptors is a female donor in good health, enrolled as a control in a pregnancy study.

The chain links TRBV27 to TRBJ1-2; perhaps TRBD1 as D (6 bases). This CDR3 spans 14 amino acids. Trimming pared 2 bases from V and 4 bases from J, leaving 11 bases between. Germline values: CDR1 MNHEY, CDR2 SMNVEV (reference sequence). The CDR3 region has the DNA TGTGCCAGCAGTTTAGGGGGGGCGGGCTATGGCTACACCTTC. Translation: CASSLGGAGYGYTF.

The chain couples TRBV7-2 to TRBJ2-1, with 10 bases identical to TRBD2. Per the germline V gene, CDR1 is SGHTA and CDR2 is FQGNSA. The length of the CDR3 is 15 residues. V lost 5 bases and J lost 1; bases outside the gene matches: 2. CDR3 sequence (DNA): TGTGCCAGCAGCCTTAGCGGGGGGTCCTACAATGAGCAGTTCTTC. It translates to CASSLSGGSYNEQFF.

This rearrangement joins TRBV29-1 to TRBJ2-3; 9 bases align to TRBD1. The CDR3 extends over 14 amino acids. The germline V gene encodes CDR1 SQVTM and CDR2 ANQGSEA. With 6 bases clipped from V and 4 bases from J, the junction kept 8 bases outside the gene matches. CDR3 sequence reads: CSVAGQGIADTQYF. DNA for the CDR3: TGCAGCGTGGCGGGACAGGGTATCGCAGATACGCAGTATTTT.

In nucleotides, the CDR3 is TGTGCCAGCAGCCAAGAGATACGGGAGCGGCCTCGATACAATGAGCAGTTCTTC. This translates into CASSQEIRERPRYNEQFF. The J gene is TRBJ2-1, the V gene TRBV14, with D tentatively TRBD2 (6 bases). Germline values: CDR1 SGHDN, CDR2 FVKESK. CDR3 length equals 18 residues. The V end was cut by 0 bases, the J end by 4 bases, with 19 bases between.

The chain employs TRBV18 and TRBJ1-5; D possibly corresponds to TRBD1 (5 bases). Trimming stripped 3 bases from V and 0 bases from J, with 6 bases between. The CDR3 totals 14 residues. Per germline, CDR1 KGHSH and CDR2 LQKENI. The CDR3 bases are TGTGCCAGCTCACCGACAGATAGCAATCAGCCCCAGCATTTT. Translation gives CASSPTDSNQPQHF.

The rearrangement joins TRBV15 to TRBJ2-1; 7 positions match TRBD2. J lost 6 bases, V lost 0 bases, and 2 bases had no gene match. Germline CDR1 LNHNV, CDR2 YYDKDF (reference sequence). There are 14 residues in the CDR3. In DNA form, the CDR3 reads TGTGCCACCAGCAGAGAGCTAGCGGTCAATGAGCAGTTCTTC. Translating gives CATSRELAVNEQFF.

The genes are TRBV7-9 and TRBJ1-4; no firm D call. Per germline, CDR1 SEHNR and CDR2 FQNEAQ (reference sequence). CDR3 length: 15 amino acids. Trimming removed 0 bases from V and 8 bases from J, with 13 bases in between. CDR3 sequence: CASSLAIGEREKLFF. As DNA, the CDR3 is TGTGCCAGCAGCTTAGCGATCGGGGAAAGGGAAAAACTGTTTTTT.

The chain is built from TRBV7-6 and TRBJ2-7, with D maybe TRBD1 (5 bases). The CDR3 contains 12 residues. The V end was cut by 3 bases, the J end by 6 bases, with 9 bases between. Germline V CDR1 and CDR2: SGHVS, FNYEAQ. This CDR3 is CASSFLRGEQYF. In DNA form, the CDR3 reads TGTGCCAGCAGCTTTTTAAGGGGCGAGCAGTACTTC. The whole variable domain, remainder taken from reference TRBV7-6 and TRBJ2-7, is GAGVSQSPRYKVTKRGQDVALRCDPISGHVSLYWYRQALGQGPEFLTYFNYEAQQDKSGLPNDRFSAERPEGSISTLTIQRTEQRDSAMYRCASSFLRGEQYFGPGTRLTVT.

The chain couples TRBV9 to TRBJ2-2, with 9 bases matching TRBD1. Germline values: CDR1 SGDLS, CDR2 YYNGEE. The CDR3 extends over 15 amino acids. With V trimmed by 2 bases and J by 5 bases, 4 bases remained unmatched. As DNA, the CDR3 is TGTGCCAGCAGCGTTCACGGACAGGGGACCGGGGAGCTGTTTTTT. Protein sequence: CASSVHGQGTGELFF.

This chain links TRBV5-1 with TRBJ2-1; TRBD2 matches at 7 bases. This CDR3 comprises 15 residues. The V gene end was trimmed by 0 bases and the J gene end by 5 bases; junction bases not matched to a gene: 5. Germline assignment: CDR1 SGHRS and CDR2 YFSETQ. The CDR3 nucleotides read TGCGCCAGCAGCTTGGGCGGGAGAGAACACAATGAGCAGTTCTTC. The encoded protein is CASSLGGREHNEQFF.

CDR3 sequence reads: CASSHRGAGDLFREQYF. The CDR3, as DNA: TGTGCCAGCAGCCACAGAGGAGCAGGGGATCTTTTTCGGGAGCAGTACTTC. This chain uses TRBV7-9 with TRBJ2-7, with D maybe TRBD1 (6 bases). Deletions cut 5 bases from V and 7 bases from J, with 27 bases between. CDR3 length: 17 residues. Germline CDR1 and CDR2: SEHNR and FQNEAQ (reference sequence).

This sequence joins TRBV18 and TRBJ1-2; D gene unclear. The CDR3 is 14 residues long. Germline V gene data show CDR1 as KGHSH and CDR2 as LQKENI. Trimming cost V 0 bases and J 2 bases, with 7 bases left between them. The CDR3 coding sequence is TGTGCCAGCTCACCACCGGCCAACAACTATGGCTACACCTTC. It specifies CASSPPANNYGYTF.

The chain joins TRBV2 to TRBJ1-1; D perhaps matches TRBD1 (6 bases). The germline V gene encodes CDR1 SNHLY and CDR2 FYNNEI. The V end was cut by 4 bases, the J end by 7 bases, with 7 bases between. The CDR3 sequence is 11 residues long. The CDR3 here is CASSGQVEAFF. CDR3 bases: TGTGCCAGCAGTGGACAGGTTGAAGCTTTCTTT.

This chain uses TRBV5-1 with TRBJ1-1, with 8 bases identical to TRBD1. CDR3 length: 18 amino acids. V lost 3 bases and J lost 0; bases outside the gene matches: 13. Per germline, CDR1 SGHRS and CDR2 YFSETQ. The CDR3 bases are TGCGCCAGCAGCTGGAATGCGGGGAACAGGGGGGTGAACACTGAAGCTTTCTTT. This codes for CASSWNAGNRGVNTEAFF.

CDR3 in amino acids: CASSDSYSNQPQHF. The CDR3 nucleotides are TGTGCCAGCAGTGACAGTTATAGCAATCAGCCCCAGCATTTT. J is TRBJ1-5 and V is TRBV2; D remains ambiguous. CDR1 is SNHLY, CDR2 FYNNEI, per germline. Trimming shortened V by 3 bases and J by 0 bases, and 6 bases separated the two germline ends. The CDR3 has 14 residues.

The chain recombines TRBV27 with TRBJ2-7, with TRBD1 matching over 11 bases. CDR1 is MNHEY and CDR2 is SMNVEV in the germline V gene (reference sequence). This CDR3 has 14 residues. V dropped 6 bases and J dropped 3; count of bases not matched to a gene: 4. The CDR3, as DNA: TGTGCCAGCAGCCCCGGGACAGGGGGCTACGAGCAGTACTTC. Translation: CASSPGTGGYEQYF.